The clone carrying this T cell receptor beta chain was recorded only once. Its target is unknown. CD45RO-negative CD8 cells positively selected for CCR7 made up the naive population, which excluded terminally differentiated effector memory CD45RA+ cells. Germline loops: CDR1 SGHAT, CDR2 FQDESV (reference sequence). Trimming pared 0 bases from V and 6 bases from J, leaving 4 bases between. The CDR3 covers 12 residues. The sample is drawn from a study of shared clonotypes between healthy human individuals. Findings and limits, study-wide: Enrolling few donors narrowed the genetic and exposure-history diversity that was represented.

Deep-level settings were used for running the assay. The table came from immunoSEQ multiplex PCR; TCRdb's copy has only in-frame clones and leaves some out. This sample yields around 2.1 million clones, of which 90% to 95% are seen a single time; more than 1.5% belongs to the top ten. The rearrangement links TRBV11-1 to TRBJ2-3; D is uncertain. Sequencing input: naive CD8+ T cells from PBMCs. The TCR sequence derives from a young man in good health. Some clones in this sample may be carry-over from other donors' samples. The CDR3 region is CASSLAGDTQYF. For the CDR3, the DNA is TGTGCCAGCAGCTTAGCAGGCGATACGCAGTATTTT.